The source of this T cell receptor (beta chain) is a study of T cell changes during pregnancy in multiple sclerosis (dated by TCRdb to the late 2010s). Study-level background: In women with multiple sclerosis, the researchers looked at how the T cell repertoire shifted as pregnancy progressed.

The junction carries 9 bases between V and J, which are trimmed by 5 bases and 3 bases respectively. The CDR3 numbers 13 residues from cysteine through phenylalanine. Only CDR3 DNA is held: 39 bases, read in frame from base 1. The germline V gene yields MGHDK for CDR1 and SYGVNS for CDR2. The library was generated by the immunoSEQ multiplex PCR assay. This immuneACCESS table, as held by TCRdb, lists in-frame sequences with V and J called but not all clones. Of the missing ones, under half trace to an unresolved V gene in checked studies; the others have no known cause. The sample records around 88,000 clones, approximately 92% of which are singletons. Jointly, the top ten make up over 2% of the sample. In regard to this clone: Its antigen has not been determined. Nothing much larger sits one base from this clone, and base qualities are not available.

The starting material was peripheral blood, obtained in the first trimester of pregnancy. The V and J segments used are TRBV25-1 and TRBJ2-3, and possibly TRBD1, on 6 matching bases. The receptor comes from a female donor with multiple sclerosis, enrolled in a pregnancy study. The encoded CDR3 is CASSRQVTDTQYF. The nucleotide sequence is given as TGTGCCAGCAGTCGACAGGTGACAGATACGCAGTATTTT.